The T cell receptor beta chain described here comes from a study of metastatic and nonmetastatic thyroid tumors. General study points: A significant increase in TCR beta diversity was reportedly seen in malignant thyroid tumors relative to benign nodules, in blood and tumor.

In this sample, this clone turned up many times. What it binds is unknown. CDR3 length equals 17 residues. Deletions cut 0 bases from V and 4 bases from J, with 16 bases between. CDR1 and CDR2 (germline): LNHDA, SQIVND (reference sequence). Thyroid surgery had not been preceded by any treatment in any patient. MiXCR reprocessed the PCR reads for TCRdb. The sample gives tens of thousands of clones, 20% to 30% of which show up once; about 8.9% is in the top ten. Material: blood. The genes are TRBV19 and TRBJ2-1, with D tentatively TRBD2 (6 bases). The clonotype originates from a female donor with papillary thyroid cancer or a benign thyroid nodule (not recorded which). Some clones in this sample may be carry-over from other donors' samples. Here the CDR3 reads CASSIDPPSAGYNEQFF. The CDR3 DNA is TGTGCCAGTAGTATAGATCCACCTAGCGCAGGTTACAATGAGCAGTTCTTC.